These 7 T cell receptor beta chains were sequenced from one sample in a study of shared clonotypes between healthy human individuals. The table came from immunoSEQ multiplex PCR; TCRdb's copy has only in-frame clones and leaves some out. The sample shows millions of clones, 85% to 95% of them seen only once. The sequenced sample was naive CD4+ T cells sorted from blood. Regarding subset: CD45RA+ positively selected. Every receptor here comes from a man aged 18 to 29 in good health.

The chain uses TRBV27 and TRBJ1-1; TRBD1 matches 8 bases. The CDR3 totals 14 residues. Germline-derived CDR1 and CDR2 are MNHEY and SMNVEV (reference sequence). With 8 bases clipped from V and 3 bases from J, the junction kept 8 bases outside the gene matches. The CDR3, as DNA: TGTGCCAGCGGGGAGAACAGGGGGTACACTGAAGCTTTCTTT. This encodes CASGENRGYTEAFF.

The V and J genes are TRBV6-6 and TRBJ2-7; D remains ambiguous. Germline V gene sequence: CDR1 MNHNY, CDR2 SVGAGI (reference sequence). The CDR3 contains 13 residues. Between the trimmed V and J ends, which lost 6 bases and 0 bases, there was a span of 9 bases. In DNA, the CDR3 is TGTGCCAGCAGATTTGGCAGCTCCTACGAGCAGTACTTC. This codes for CASRFGSSYEQYF.

The rearrangement joins TRBV30 to TRBJ1-2; tentatively, D is TRBD1 (6 bases). V was clipped by 3 bases and J by 6 bases, with 14 bases between them. CDR1 is GTSNPN, CDR2 SVGIG, per germline (reference sequence). The CDR3 extends over 13 amino acids. The CDR3 DNA reads TGTGCCTGGAGGATGACCGGGACAAATGGCTACACCTTC. It translates to CAWRMTGTNGYTF.

This chain connects TRBV5-1 to TRBJ2-2; perhaps TRBD1 as D (6 bases). V dropped 4 bases and J dropped 1 base, with 11 bases sitting between them. Germline V gene lookup returns CDR1 SGHRS and CDR2 YFSETQ. This CDR3 region has 15 residues. The CDR3 loop reads CASSPGTKNTGELFF. CDR3 nucleotide sequence: TGCGCCAGCAGCCCCGGGACAAAGAACACCGGGGAGCTGTTTTTT.

This chain uses TRBV29-1 with TRBJ1-1, with D possibly being TRBD1 (5 bases). V was trimmed by 1 base and J by 0 bases, leaving 9 bases between them. This CDR3 comprises 14 residues. CDR1 SQVTM and CDR2 ANQGSEA come from the germline V gene. The CDR3 sequence is CSVEVWDLNTEAFF. CDR3 nucleotides: TGCAGCGTTGAAGTTTGGGACTTGAACACTGAAGCTTTCTTT. The whole variable domain, filled in from reference TRBV29-1 and TRBJ1-1, reads SAVISQKPSRDICQRGTSLTIQCQVDSQVTMMFWYRQQPGQSLTLIATANQGSEATYESGFVIDKFPISRPNLTFSTLTVSNMSPEDSSIYLCSVEVWDLNTEAFFGQGTRLTVV.

As for this clone: The germline gene is not matched at one end of the junction; a read error may be the cause. V gene TRBV30 combines with J gene TRBJ1-1; 7 positions agree with TRBD1. From germline, CDR1 is GTSNPN and CDR2 SVGIG (reference sequence). This CDR3 region has 13 residues. CDR3 DNA: TGTGCCCGGAGGACAGGCAAGAACACTGAAGCTTTCTTT. This sequence encodes CARRTGKNTEAFF. Full variable domain (missing parts from reference TRBV30 and TRBJ1-1): SQTIHQWPATLVQPVGSPLSLECTVEGTSNPNLYWYRQAAGRGLQLLFYSVGIGQISSEVPQNLSASRPQDRQFILSSKKLLLSDSGFYLCARRTGKNTEAFFGQGTRLTVV.

This chain connects TRBV10-3 to TRBJ1-5; D call uncertain. This CDR3 spans 13 amino acids. CDR1 ENHRY and CDR2 SYGVKD come from the germline V gene. Trimming left V 5 bases short and J 7 bases short, with 12 bases between. As DNA, the CDR3 is TGTGCCATCAGTCCCGGGAGCCCCCAGCCCCAGCATTTT. As protein: CAISPGSPQPQHF.